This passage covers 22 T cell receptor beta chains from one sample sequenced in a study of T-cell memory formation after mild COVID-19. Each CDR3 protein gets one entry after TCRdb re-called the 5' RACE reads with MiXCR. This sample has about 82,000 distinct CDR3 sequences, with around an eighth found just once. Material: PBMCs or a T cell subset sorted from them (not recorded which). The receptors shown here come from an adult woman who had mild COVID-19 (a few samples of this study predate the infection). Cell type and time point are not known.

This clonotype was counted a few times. Here the CDR3 reads CSARYSGSGEQYF. DNA of the CDR3: TGCAGTGCTAGGTATAGCGGGAGTGGTGAGCAGTACTTC. The chain couples TRBV20-1 to TRBJ2-7; 9 bases align to TRBD2. After removal of 3 bases from V and 7 bases from J, the junction contained 7 bases not matched to a gene. The CDR3 sequence is 13 residues long. CDR1 is DFQATT, CDR2 SNEGSKA, per germline (reference sequence).

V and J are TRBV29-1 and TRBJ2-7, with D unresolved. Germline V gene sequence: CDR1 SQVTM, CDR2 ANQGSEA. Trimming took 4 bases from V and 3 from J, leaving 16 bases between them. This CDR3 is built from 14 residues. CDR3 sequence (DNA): TGCAGCGTTGCAAGACCCCCTGATGACTACGAGCAGTACTTC. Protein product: CSVARPPDDYEQYF.

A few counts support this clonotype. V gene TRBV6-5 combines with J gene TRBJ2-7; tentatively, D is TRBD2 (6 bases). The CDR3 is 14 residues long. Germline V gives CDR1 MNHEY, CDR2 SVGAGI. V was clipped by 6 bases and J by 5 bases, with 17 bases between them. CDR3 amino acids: CASSPAGLEHEQYF. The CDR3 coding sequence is TGTGCCAGCAGCCCTGCGGGGTTGGAGCACGAGCAGTACTTC.

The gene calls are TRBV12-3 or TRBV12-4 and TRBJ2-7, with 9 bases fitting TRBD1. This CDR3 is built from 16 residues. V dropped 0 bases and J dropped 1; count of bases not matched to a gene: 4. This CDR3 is CASSLAGQGWSYEQYF. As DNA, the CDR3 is TGTGCCAGCAGTTTAGCTGGACAGGGGTGGTCCTACGAGCAGTACTTC.

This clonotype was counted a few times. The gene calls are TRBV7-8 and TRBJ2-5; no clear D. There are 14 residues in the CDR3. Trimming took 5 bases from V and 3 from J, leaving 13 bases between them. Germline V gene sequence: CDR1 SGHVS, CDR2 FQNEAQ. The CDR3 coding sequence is TGTGCCAGCAGCCCCAACCTAAAGAAAGAGACCCAGTACTTC. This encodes CASSPNLKKETQYF. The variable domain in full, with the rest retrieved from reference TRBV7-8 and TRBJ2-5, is GAGVSQSPRYKVAKRGQDVALRCDPISGHVSLFWYQQALGQGPEFLTYFQNEAQLDKSGLPSDRFFAERPEGSVSTLKIQRTQQEDSAVYLCASSPNLKKETQYFGPGTRLLVL.

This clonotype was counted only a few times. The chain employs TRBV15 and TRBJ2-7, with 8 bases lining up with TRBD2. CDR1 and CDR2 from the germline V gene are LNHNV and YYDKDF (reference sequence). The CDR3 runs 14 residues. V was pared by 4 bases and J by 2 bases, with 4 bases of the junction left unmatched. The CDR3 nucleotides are TGTGCCACCAGCATCGGGACTAGTGCCTACGAGCAGTACTTC. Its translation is CATSIGTSAYEQYF.

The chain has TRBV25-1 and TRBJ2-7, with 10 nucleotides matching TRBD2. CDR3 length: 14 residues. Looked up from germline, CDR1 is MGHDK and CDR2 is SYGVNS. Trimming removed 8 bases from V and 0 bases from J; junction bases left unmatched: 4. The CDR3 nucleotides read TGTGCCAGCGGCCCTAGCGGGAGCTCCTACGAGCAGTACTTC. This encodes CASGPSGSSYEQYF.

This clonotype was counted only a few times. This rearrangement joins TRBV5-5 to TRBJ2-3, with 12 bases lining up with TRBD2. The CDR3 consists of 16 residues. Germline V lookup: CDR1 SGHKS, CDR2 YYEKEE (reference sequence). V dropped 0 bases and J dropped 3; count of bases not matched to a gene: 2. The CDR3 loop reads CASSLGLAGGTDTQYF. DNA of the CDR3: TGTGCCAGCAGCTTGGGCCTAGCGGGAGGGACAGATACGCAGTATTTT.

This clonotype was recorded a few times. CDR3 sequence reads: CASSPLGADGPIPYEQYF. DNA of the CDR3: TGTGCCAGCAGTCCCCTAGGGGCGGACGGACCCATCCCATACGAGCAGTACTTC. The chain is built from TRBV6-2 or TRBV6-3 and TRBJ2-7; D perhaps matches TRBD1 (5 bases). CDR3 length equals 18 residues. Trimming stripped 5 bases from V and 4 bases from J, with 27 bases between. Germline values: CDR1 MNHEY, CDR2 SVGEGT.

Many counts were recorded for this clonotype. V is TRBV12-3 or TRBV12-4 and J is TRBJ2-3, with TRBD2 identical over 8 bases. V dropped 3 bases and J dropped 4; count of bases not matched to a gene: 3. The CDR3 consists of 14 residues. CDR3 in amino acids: CASSFREGADTQYF. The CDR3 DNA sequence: TGTGCCAGCAGTTTTCGGGAGGGCGCAGATACGCAGTATTTT.

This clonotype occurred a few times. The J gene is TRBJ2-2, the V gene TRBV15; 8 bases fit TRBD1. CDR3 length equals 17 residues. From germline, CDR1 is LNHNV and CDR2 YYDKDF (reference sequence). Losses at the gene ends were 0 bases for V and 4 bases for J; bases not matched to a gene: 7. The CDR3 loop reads CATSRDWGTGPTGELFF. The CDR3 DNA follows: TGTGCCACCAGCAGAGATTGGGGGACAGGCCCCACCGGGGAGCTGTTTTTT.

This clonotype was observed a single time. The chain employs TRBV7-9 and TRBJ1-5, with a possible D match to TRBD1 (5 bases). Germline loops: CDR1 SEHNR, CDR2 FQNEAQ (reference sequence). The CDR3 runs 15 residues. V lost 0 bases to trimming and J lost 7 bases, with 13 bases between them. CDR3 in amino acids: CASSLATGDRQPQHF. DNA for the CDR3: TGTGCCAGCAGCTTAGCGACGGGGGATCGCCAGCCCCAGCATTTT.

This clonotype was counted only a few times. CDR3 sequence: CASSLLGQNYEQYF. The CDR3 nucleotides read TGTGCCAGCAGTTTACTTGGACAGAACTACGAGCAGTACTTC. The chain joins TRBV12-3 or TRBV12-4 to TRBJ2-7; D may be TRBD1 (6 bases). V lost 2 bases and J 3 bases, leaving 11 bases between the germline ends. The CDR3 consists of 14 residues.

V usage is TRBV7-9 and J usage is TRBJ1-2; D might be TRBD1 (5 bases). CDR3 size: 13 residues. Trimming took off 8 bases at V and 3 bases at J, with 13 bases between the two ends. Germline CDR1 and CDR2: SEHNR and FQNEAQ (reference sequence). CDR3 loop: CASRQGTDYGYTF. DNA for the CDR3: TGTGCCAGCCGCCAAGGGACTGACTATGGCTACACCTTC.

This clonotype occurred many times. CDR3 amino acids: CSVEAAGQLTDTQYF. The CDR3 DNA reads TGCAGCGTTGAAGCAGCGGGACAGTTAACAGATACGCAGTATTTT. This chain connects TRBV29-1 to TRBJ2-3; either TRBD1 or TRBD2 may supply D (7 bases each). The CDR3 is made up of 15 amino acids. Deletions cut 1 base from V and 3 bases from J, with 14 bases between. Germline V gene data show CDR1 as SQVTM and CDR2 as ANQGSEA.

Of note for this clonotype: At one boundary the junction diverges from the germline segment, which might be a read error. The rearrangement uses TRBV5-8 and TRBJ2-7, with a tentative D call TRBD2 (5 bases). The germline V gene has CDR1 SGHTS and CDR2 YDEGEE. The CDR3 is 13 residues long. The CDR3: CASSDTLSGIVMF. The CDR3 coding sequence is TGTGCCAGCAGCGACACTTTGTCGGGGATTGTTATGTTC.

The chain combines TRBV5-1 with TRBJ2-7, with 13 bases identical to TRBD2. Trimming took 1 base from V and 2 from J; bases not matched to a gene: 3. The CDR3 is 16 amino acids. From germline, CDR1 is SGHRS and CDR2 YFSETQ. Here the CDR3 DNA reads TGCGCCAGCAGCTTGCCGGGACTAGCGGGACCCTACGAGCAGTACTTC. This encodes CASSLPGLAGPYEQYF.

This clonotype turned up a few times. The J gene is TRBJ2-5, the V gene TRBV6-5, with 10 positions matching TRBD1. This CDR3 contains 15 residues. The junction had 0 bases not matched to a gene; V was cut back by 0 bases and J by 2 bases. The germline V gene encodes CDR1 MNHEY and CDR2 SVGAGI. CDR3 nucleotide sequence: TGTGCCAGCAGTTACTCGGACAGGGGGCAAGAGACCCAGTACTTC. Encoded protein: CASSYSDRGQETQYF.

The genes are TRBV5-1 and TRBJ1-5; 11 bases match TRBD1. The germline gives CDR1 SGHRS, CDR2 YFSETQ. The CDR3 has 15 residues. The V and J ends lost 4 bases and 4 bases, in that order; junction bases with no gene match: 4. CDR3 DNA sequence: TGCGCCAGCAGCCTGGGACAGGGGGAGAATCAGCCCCAGCATTTT. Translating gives CASSLGQGENQPQHF.

CDR3 sequence: CASSFLDRLGTEAFF. Written as DNA, the CDR3 is TGTGCCAGCAGCTTTTTAGACAGGTTGGGTACTGAAGCTTTCTTT. This chain connects TRBV7-2 to TRBJ1-1; weak D call: TRBD1 (6 bases). This CDR3 comprises 15 residues. Per germline, CDR1 SGHTA and CDR2 FQGNSA. V was shortened by 3 bases and J by 5 bases, with 16 bases between the two germline ends.

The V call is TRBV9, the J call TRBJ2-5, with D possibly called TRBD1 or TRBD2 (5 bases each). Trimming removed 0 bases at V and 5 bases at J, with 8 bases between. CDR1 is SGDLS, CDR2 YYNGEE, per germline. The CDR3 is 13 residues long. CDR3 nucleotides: TGTGCCAGCAGCGTAGGGGGGATTGAGACCCAGTACTTC. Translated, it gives CASSVGGIETQYF.

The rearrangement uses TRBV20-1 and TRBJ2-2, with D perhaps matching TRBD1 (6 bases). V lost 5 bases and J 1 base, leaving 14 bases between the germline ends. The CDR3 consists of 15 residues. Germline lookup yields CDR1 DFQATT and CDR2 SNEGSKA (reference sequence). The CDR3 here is CSAQIRGENTGELFF. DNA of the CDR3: TGCAGTGCTCAGATCAGGGGAGAGAACACCGGGGAGCTGTTTTTT.